This passage covers 27 T cell receptor beta chains from one sample sequenced in a study of response to subunit inactivated influenza vaccine. One entry per CDR3 protein results from TCRdb running MiXCR on the RT-PCR reads. The sample lists more than 700,000 distinct CDR3 sequences, 21% occurring once. The sample consisted of PBMCs from blood, taken around 5 days after vaccination. Receptors originate from a middle-aged man who received an inactivated influenza vaccine.

This clonotype was seen many times. J is TRBJ2-3 and V is TRBV5-1; 9 nucleotides match TRBD1. J was trimmed by 6 bases and V by 0 bases; bases with no gene match: 5. CDR3 length: 15 residues. CDR1 is SGHRS, CDR2 YFSETQ, per germline. CDR3: CASSLDWTGADTQYF. The CDR3 nucleotides read TGCGCCAGCAGCTTGGATTGGACAGGGGCTGATACGCAGTATTTT.

This clonotype was counted only a few times. The V and J genes are TRBV5-1 and TRBJ2-5; D not certain. CDR3 length: 14 amino acids. Germline-derived CDR1 and CDR2 are SGHRS and YFSETQ. V lost 7 bases and J lost 2, with 15 bases in between. CDR3 sequence reads: CASQPGRIQETQYF. In DNA, the CDR3 is TGCGCCAGCCAACCTGGACGGATACAAGAGACCCAGTACTTC.

In this sample, this clonotype turned up a few times. CDR3 amino acids: CASRSGTSGPYEQYF. The CDR3 bases are TGTGCCAGCAGGTCCGGGACTAGCGGTCCCTACGAGCAGTACTTC. V and J are TRBV12-3 or TRBV12-4 and TRBJ2-7, with TRBD2 matching over 11 bases. The V gene end was trimmed by 6 bases and the J gene end by 2 bases; junction bases not matched to a gene: 6. This CDR3 contains 15 residues.

V gene TRBV19 combines with J gene TRBJ2-2; D perhaps matches TRBD1 (6 bases). V shed 3 bases and J shed 6 bases, with 11 bases lying between them. The CDR3 sequence is 14 residues long. The germline V gene has CDR1 LNHDA and CDR2 SQIVND (reference sequence). The CDR3 region has the DNA TGTGCCAGTAGTATTATGACAGGCGCCGGGGAGCTGTTTTTT. This gives the protein CASSIMTGAGELFF.

V and J are TRBV30 and TRBJ2-7; the D gene is possibly TRBD2 (6 bases). Germline V gene data show CDR1 as GTSNPN and CDR2 as SVGIG (reference sequence). The V end lost 0 bases, the J end lost 5 bases, and 14 bases lay between the germline ends. CDR3 length equals 14 residues. This chain's CDR3 is CAWSVSAGRNEQYF. The CDR3 bases are TGTGCCTGGAGTGTATCGGCAGGGAGGAACGAGCAGTACTTC.

V and J are TRBV6-1 and TRBJ1-6; 7 nucleotides agree with TRBD1. CDR3 size: 15 residues. Per germline, CDR1 MNHNS and CDR2 SASEGT. V dropped 5 bases and J dropped 8; count of bases not matched to a gene: 9. The CDR3 coding sequence is TGTGCCAGCAGTCCCGGGACAGCAAACGATTCACCCCTCCACTTT. Translation gives CASSPGTANDSPLHF.

For the CDR3, the DNA is TGTGCCAGCTCACAAAAGGGACAGGGGATCCCCTCCTACGAGCAGTACTTC. Translating it yields CASSQKGQGIPSYEQYF. The V and J genes are TRBV18 and TRBJ2-7; TRBD1 agrees at 10 bases. Germline trimming cut 4 bases from V and 0 bases from J; bases unmatched to any gene: 9. Germline lookup yields CDR1 KGHSH and CDR2 LQKENI. The CDR3 is made up of 17 amino acids.

At least ten counts were recorded for this clonotype. V gene TRBV29-1 combines with J gene TRBJ2-1; 8 nucleotides line up with TRBD2. Trimming cost V 7 bases and J 2 bases; bases outside gene matches: 4. This CDR3 contains 13 residues. CDR1 is SQVTM, CDR2 ANQGSEA, per germline. CDR3 coding DNA: TGCAGCGGAACGGGACTAGCCTACAATGAGCAGTTCTTC. Its protein is CSGTGLAYNEQFF.

V gene TRBV5-1 combines with J gene TRBJ2-3; D may be TRBD2 (6 bases). This CDR3 is built from 13 residues. Germline CDR1 SGHRS, CDR2 YFSETQ. Trimming took off 3 bases at V and 6 bases at J, with 11 bases between the two ends. CDR3 sequence (DNA): TGCGCCAGCAGCTCGGGAGATTCGGATACGCAGTATTTT. This encodes CASSSGDSDTQYF.

This rearrangement joins TRBV7-8 to TRBJ2-3; 10 bases align to TRBD2. The V gene end was trimmed by 3 bases and the J gene end by 3 bases; junction bases not matched to a gene: 6. Germline V gene lookup returns CDR1 SGHVS and CDR2 FQNEAQ. This CDR3 spans 16 amino acids. Written as DNA, the CDR3 is TGTGCCAGCAGCTTTTTGGCTAGCGGGGGTACAGATACGCAGTATTTT. It is translated as CASSFLASGGTDTQYF.

About this clonotype itself: Given a much more abundant clone one base away, this may be a read error. The genes are TRBV3-1 and TRBJ2-7; 7 nucleotides line up with TRBD1. Trimming took 4 bases from V and 3 from J; bases not matched to a gene: 6. The CDR3 is 14 amino acids. Germline CDR1 is LGHDT and CDR2 is YNNKEL (reference sequence). CDR3 in amino acids: CASSPRDSYYEQYF. The CDR3 coding sequence is TGTGCCAGCAGCCCCCGGGACAGCTACTACGAGCAGTACTTC.

The rearrangement links TRBV15 to TRBJ2-4, with D possibly matching TRBD1 (7 bases). Trimming shortened V by 0 bases and J by 4 bases, and 13 bases separated the two germline ends. Germline-derived CDR1 and CDR2 are LNHNV and YYDKDF (reference sequence). The CDR3 has 16 amino acids. DNA for the CDR3: TGTGCCACCAGCAGAGATCTGGGGGGACAGAAAAACATTCAGTACTTC. It yields the protein CATSRDLGGQKNIQYF.

This clonotype was counted ten times or more. This rearrangement joins TRBV7-2 to TRBJ2-5, with D hard to call. There are 14 residues in the CDR3. Germline V CDR1 and CDR2: SGHTA, FQGNSA. Deletions cut 0 bases from V and 4 bases from J, with 9 bases between. The CDR3 bases are TGTGCCAGCAGCTTAGCGCGGTCTGGAGAGACCCAGTACTTC. It translates to CASSLARSGETQYF.

A note on this clonotype: The junction does not match germline at one end; this may be a read error. The chain links TRBV7-7 to TRBJ2-5; D is possibly TRBD1 or TRBD2 (5 bases each). Per the germline V gene, CDR1 is SSHAT and CDR2 is FNYEAQ (reference sequence). This CDR3 has 15 amino acids. The DNA for the CDR3 is TGTGCTAGCAGCCCCGGGGCAGGGAGCCAAGAGACCCAGTACTTC. This gives the protein CASSPGAGSQETQYF. The full variable domain, rest sourced from reference TRBV7-7 and TRBJ2-5, is GAGVSQSPRYKVTKRGQDVTLRCDPISSHATLYWYQQALGQGPEFLTYFNYEAQPDKSGLPSDRFSAERPEGSISTLTIQRTEQRDSAMYRCASSPGAGSQETQYFGPGTRLLVL.

The sample holds a few counts of this clonotype. The chain combines TRBV6-2 or TRBV6-3 with TRBJ2-3; perhaps TRBD2 as D (5 bases). V shed 2 bases and J shed 5 bases, with 17 bases lying between them. The CDR3 has 16 residues. Per germline, CDR1 MNHEY and CDR2 SVGEGT. The CDR3 nucleotides read TGTGCCAGCAGTTACCAGATAGTGGGAGTTGGAGATACGCAGTATTTT. Amino acids: CASSYQIVGVGDTQYF.

This clonotype turned up a few times. The rearrangement links TRBV29-1 to TRBJ2-3, with 7 bases that match TRBD2. The CDR3 covers 15 residues. J gave up 0 bases and V 4 bases, and 7 bases lay outside the gene matches. CDR1 SQVTM and CDR2 ANQGSEA come from the germline V gene. This chain's CDR3 is CSVVDGTTSTDTQYF. The CDR3 region has the DNA TGCAGCGTTGTGGATGGGACTACCAGCACAGATACGCAGTATTTT.

This clonotype was picked up a small number of times. This sequence joins TRBV6-5 and TRBJ1-2; D remains ambiguous. The CDR3 contains 12 residues. The germline gives CDR1 MNHEY, CDR2 SVGAGI. Trimming cost V 2 bases and J 7 bases, with 8 bases left between them. The CDR3 sequence is CASSYVGAGYTF. DNA for the CDR3: TGTGCCAGCAGTTACGTCGGAGCTGGCTACACCTTC.

The chain is built from TRBV3-1 and TRBJ2-1; D ambiguous. There are 15 residues in the CDR3. V lost 4 bases and J lost 5, with 15 bases in between. The germline CDR1 and CDR2 sequences are LGHDT and YNNKEL (reference sequence). For the CDR3, the DNA is TGTGCCAGCAGCCGTGGCCAATCTGTGAACAATGAGCAGTTCTTC. Translating it yields CASSRGQSVNNEQFF.

CDR3 in amino acids: CASSELTGGYERHEQYF. DNA for the CDR3: TGTGCCAGCAGTGAATTAACAGGGGGGTATGAGCGACACGAGCAGTACTTC. The genes are TRBV25-1 and TRBJ2-7; 8 positions match TRBD1. Trimming at V came to 1 base and at J to 5 bases, leaving 13 bases not matched to a gene. Germline V gene lookup returns CDR1 MGHDK and CDR2 SYGVNS. This CDR3 comprises 17 residues.

This clonotype appeared a few times. The gene calls are TRBV3-1 and TRBJ2-2; TRBD1 is a possible D gene (6 bases). Germline V gene sequence: CDR1 LGHDT, CDR2 YNNKEL (reference sequence). Trimming stripped 0 bases from V and 2 bases from J, with 7 bases between. The CDR3 sequence is 15 residues long. The CDR3 here is CASSQEQGNTGELFF. The DNA for the CDR3 is TGTGCCAGCAGCCAAGAACAGGGAAACACCGGGGAGCTGTTTTTT.

This chain connects TRBV9 to TRBJ2-1; D unresolved. Germline values: CDR1 SGDLS, CDR2 YYNGEE. CDR3 length: 15 residues. V was clipped by 4 bases and J by 4 bases, with 15 bases between them. CDR3: CASSPSPTGYNEQFF. The CDR3 nucleotides are TGTGCCAGCAGCCCCTCCCCGACTGGATACAATGAGCAGTTCTTC. The entire variable domain, with the rest obtained from reference TRBV9 and TRBJ2-1, is as follows: DSGVTQTPKHLITATGQRVTLRCSPRSGDLSVYWYQQSLDQGLQFLIQYYNGEERAKGNILERFSAQQFPDLHSELNLSSLELGDSALYFCASSPSPTGYNEQFFGPGTRLTVL.

This clonotype was picked up many times. The chain uses TRBV12-3 or TRBV12-4 and TRBJ2-7; a possible D gene is TRBD2 (6 bases). The CDR3 runs to 14 residues. V lost 3 bases and J lost 2, with 11 bases in between. The CDR3 DNA is TGTGCCAGCAGTTTGCGGGACGGAACCTACGAGCAGTACTTC. Translation: CASSLRDGTYEQYF.

V gene TRBV9 combines with J gene TRBJ2-3; D is possibly TRBD2 (7 bases). Germline CDR1 SGDLS, CDR2 YYNGEE. The CDR3 runs to 17 residues. Trimming took 1 base from V and 6 from J, leaving 21 bases between them. The DNA of the CDR3 is TGTGCCAGCAGCGTACCTAGTTCGGGGGGCGAGGAGGATACGCAGTATTTT. The encoded protein is CASSVPSSGGEEDTQYF.

The rearrangement uses TRBV12-3 or TRBV12-4 and TRBJ1-2; weak D call: TRBD1 (5 bases). This CDR3 spans 15 amino acids. With 6 bases removed from V and 3 bases from J, the gap between germline ends came to 17 bases. This chain's CDR3 is CASRKVGGRDYGYTF. CDR3 in DNA: TGTGCCAGCAGAAAGGTGGGGGGAAGGGACTATGGCTACACCTTC.

The chain recombines TRBV11-2 with TRBJ2-3; 14 bases line up with TRBD2. V shed 2 bases, J shed 3 bases, and the junction held 7 bases outside the gene matches. The CDR3 sequence is 18 residues long. Germline V CDR1 and CDR2: SGHAT, FQNNGV. CDR3 DNA sequence: TGTGCCAGCAGCTTACGAGGACTAGCGGGAGGAAGGACAGATACGCAGTATTTT. Its protein is CASSLRGLAGGRTDTQYF. Complete variable domain (other parts from reference TRBV11-2 and TRBJ2-3): EAGVAQSPRYKIIEKRQSVAFWCNPISGHATLYWYQQILGQGPKLLIQFQNNGVVDDSQLPKDRFSAERLKGVDSTLKIQPAKLEDSAVYLCASSLRGLAGGRTDTQYFGPGTRLTVL.

The sample holds a few counts of this clonotype. The J gene is TRBJ1-5, the V gene TRBV4-2; D uncertain. The germline gives CDR1 LGHNA, CDR2 YNFKEQ. V was shortened by 0 bases and J by 1 base, with 10 bases between the two germline ends. This CDR3 comprises 16 residues. The CDR3 region has the DNA TGTGCCAGCAGCCAAGATCTCGGGAGGAGCAATCAGCCCCAGCATTTT. It codes for CASSQDLGRSNQPQHF.

The sample holds a few counts of this clonotype. The V gene is TRBV28, the J gene TRBJ2-1, with D tentatively TRBD1 or TRBD2 (5 bases each). Trimming pared 7 bases from V and 7 bases from J, leaving 20 bases between. This CDR3 region has 15 residues. Germline values: CDR1 MDHEN, CDR2 SYDVKM. The CDR3: CASMGVGALGNEQFF. The CDR3 region has the DNA TGTGCCAGCATGGGGGTGGGAGCCCTTGGGAATGAGCAGTTCTTC.